The next 11 T cell receptor beta chains were all read from a single sample in a study of technical replicates of blood from a handful of donors. This table comes from immunoSEQ multiplex PCR, and its TCRdb copy is limited to in-frame clones, with some not included. The table lists about 61,000 clones, almost 97% of them singletons, with 0.19% in the top ten. The sequenced sample consisted of T cells isolated from PBMCs. These receptors all come from a human donor in good health.

This chain uses TRBV6-5 with TRBJ1-4, with D possibly TRBD1 on 5 matching bases. The CDR3 consists of 14 residues. The germline V gene encodes CDR1 MNHEY and CDR2 SVGAGI. Trimming removed 5 bases from V and 11 bases from J, with 18 bases in between. The CDR3, as DNA: TGTGCCAGCAGTAAACAGGAGGGGCTTTTGAAACTGTTTTTT. It codes for CASSKQEGLLKLFF.

This chain joins TRBV19 and TRBJ2-7; 10 bases are a match to TRBD2. V shed 5 bases, J shed 3 bases, and the junction held 7 bases outside the gene matches. Germline V gene lookup returns CDR1 LNHDA and CDR2 SQIVND (reference sequence). This CDR3 comprises 15 residues. CDR3 DNA: TGTGCCAGTAGTCTACTAGCGGGGCTCCTCTACGAGCAGTACTTC. This encodes CASSLLAGLLYEQYF.

This sequence joins TRBV30 and TRBJ2-3; TRBD2 matches at 8 bases. V dropped 0 bases and J dropped 3; count of bases not matched to a gene: 17. This CDR3 is 19 amino acids long. Germline CDR1 is GTSNPN and CDR2 is SVGIG (reference sequence). CDR3 DNA: TGTGCCTGGAGTGTACAGTTCGGGAATAGCGGGACTGTTACAGATACGCAGTATTTT. As protein: CAWSVQFGNSGTVTDTQYF.

Turning to this clone: The junction departs from the called germline gene at one end, perhaps through a read error. The chain uses TRBV7-7 and TRBJ2-5, with 11 bases fitting TRBD2. Germline CDR1 SSHAT, CDR2 FNYEAQ (reference sequence). This CDR3 region has 15 residues. CDR3 loop: CASSFGTSGQETQYF. In nucleotides, the CDR3 is TGTGCTAGCAGCTTTGGGACTAGCGGTCAAGAGACCCAGTACTTC.

The chain has TRBV9 and TRBJ2-5; D is uncertain. The V end lost 3 bases, the J end lost 0 bases, and 6 bases lay between the germline ends. The CDR3 contains 13 residues. Per germline, CDR1 SGDLS and CDR2 YYNGEE. The CDR3 DNA follows: TGTGCCAGCAGCGGAACAGACCAAGAGACCCAGTACTTC. Translation gives CASSGTDQETQYF.

The chain links TRBV28 to TRBJ2-3, with 13 bases identical to TRBD2. This CDR3 contains 15 residues. With V trimmed by 7 bases and J by 5 bases, 6 bases remained unmatched. Germline CDR1 and CDR2: MDHEN and SYDVKM. The CDR3 bases are TGTGCCAGCACCCCGGGACTAGCGGGAAGAGATACGCAGTATTTT. It specifies CASTPGLAGRDTQYF.

V is TRBV4-2 and J is TRBJ2-2; 7 nucleotides match TRBD2. The V gene's germline CDR1 is LGHNA and CDR2 YNFKEQ. Trimming at V came to 1 base and at J to 6 bases, leaving 8 bases not matched to a gene. The CDR3 is 16 amino acids. This CDR3 is CASSQGRGRWAGELFF. CDR3 DNA sequence: TGTGCCAGCAGCCAAGGTCGCGGGAGATGGGCCGGGGAGCTGTTTTTT.

The genes are TRBV5-1 and TRBJ1-5; 7 bases match TRBD1. The CDR3 is made up of 15 amino acids. V was clipped by 4 bases and J by 9 bases; unmatched bases: 13. CDR1 is SGHRS, CDR2 YFSETQ, per germline. The CDR3 protein is CASSATGAGGMPQHF. The CDR3 DNA reads as TGCGCCAGCAGCGCCACAGGGGCCGGGGGTATGCCCCAGCATTTT.

CDR3 sequence (DNA): TGTGCCAGCAGTGGGGAAAAGGGAGGTTGGAAAAACATTCAGTACTTC. Its protein product is CASSGEKGGWKNIQYF. The rearrangement uses TRBV2 and TRBJ2-4, with a possible D match to TRBD2 (6 bases). The CDR3 is 16 amino acids. Germline V lookup: CDR1 SNHLY, CDR2 FYNNEI. V was shortened by 4 bases and J by 4 bases, with 17 bases between the two germline ends.

The chain employs TRBV6-5 and TRBJ2-1; the D is unclear. V lost 6 bases, J lost 1 base, and 4 bases lay in between. CDR1 and CDR2 from the germline V gene are MNHEY and SVGAGI. The CDR3 spans 12 residues. This chain's CDR3 is CASRRSYNEQFF. The DNA for the CDR3 is TGTGCCAGCAGGAGGTCCTACAATGAGCAGTTCTTC.

The V and J genes are TRBV19 and TRBJ2-2; perhaps TRBD2 as D (7 bases). V lost 5 bases and J lost 6, with 25 bases in between. CDR1 LNHDA and CDR2 SQIVND come from the germline V gene (reference sequence). This CDR3 contains 18 residues. This CDR3 reads CASSARRGGKKAAGELFF. In DNA form, the CDR3 reads TGTGCCAGTAGTGCCCGAAGGGGGGGAAAAAAAGCGGCCGGGGAGCTGTTTTTT.